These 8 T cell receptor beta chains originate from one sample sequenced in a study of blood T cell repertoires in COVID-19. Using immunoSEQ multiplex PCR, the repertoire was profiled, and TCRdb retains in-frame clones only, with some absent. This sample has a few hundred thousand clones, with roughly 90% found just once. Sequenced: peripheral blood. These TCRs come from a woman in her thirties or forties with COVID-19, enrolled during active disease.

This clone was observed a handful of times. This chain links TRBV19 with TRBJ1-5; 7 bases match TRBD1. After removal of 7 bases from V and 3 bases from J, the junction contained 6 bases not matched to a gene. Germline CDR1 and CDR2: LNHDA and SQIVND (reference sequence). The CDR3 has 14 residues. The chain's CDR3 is CASKRGRLNQPQHF. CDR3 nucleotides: TGTGCCAGTAAAAGGGGGCGGCTCAATCAGCCCCAGCATTTT.

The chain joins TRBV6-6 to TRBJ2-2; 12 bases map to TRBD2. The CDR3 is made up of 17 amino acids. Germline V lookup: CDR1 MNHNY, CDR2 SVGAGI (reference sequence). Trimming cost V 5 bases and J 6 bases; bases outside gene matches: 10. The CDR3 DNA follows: TGTGCCAGCAGTCGTACTCTAGCGGGGGGGCTGTCCGGGGAGCTGTTTTTT. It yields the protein CASSRTLAGGLSGELFF.

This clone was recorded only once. The CDR3 is CASRETGQGIADTQYF. CDR3 DNA sequence: TGTGCCAGCAGGGAAACCGGACAGGGCATAGCAGATACGCAGTATTTT. The chain couples TRBV11-2 to TRBJ2-3; 8 bases agree with TRBD1. J gave up 4 bases and V 6 bases, and 12 bases lay outside the gene matches. The CDR3 runs 16 residues. From germline, CDR1 is SGHAT and CDR2 FQNNGV.

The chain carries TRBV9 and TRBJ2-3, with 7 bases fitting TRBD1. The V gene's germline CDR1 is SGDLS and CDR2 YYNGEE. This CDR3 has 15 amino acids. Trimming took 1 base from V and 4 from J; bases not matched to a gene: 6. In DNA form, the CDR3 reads TGTGCCAGCAGCGTAACAGGGGTAGGCCCAGATACGCAGTATTTT. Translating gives CASSVTGVGPDTQYF.

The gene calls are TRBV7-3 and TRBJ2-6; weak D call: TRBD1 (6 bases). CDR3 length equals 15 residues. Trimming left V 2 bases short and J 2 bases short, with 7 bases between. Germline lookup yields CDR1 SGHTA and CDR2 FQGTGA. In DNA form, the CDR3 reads TGTGCCAGCAGCTTACCAGGGGCTGGGGCCAACGTCCTGACTTTC. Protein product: CASSLPGAGANVLTF.

CDR3 sequence: CASSSGLRPSASTDTQYF. The DNA for the CDR3 is TGCGCCAGCAGCTCGGGACTCCGTCCCTCTGCTAGCACAGATACGCAGTATTTT. This chain uses TRBV5-1 with TRBJ2-3, with TRBD2 as a possible D gene (6 bases). The CDR3 is 18 amino acids. Between the trimmed V and J ends, which lost 3 bases and 0 bases, there was a span of 20 bases. Germline V lookup: CDR1 SGHRS, CDR2 YFSETQ.

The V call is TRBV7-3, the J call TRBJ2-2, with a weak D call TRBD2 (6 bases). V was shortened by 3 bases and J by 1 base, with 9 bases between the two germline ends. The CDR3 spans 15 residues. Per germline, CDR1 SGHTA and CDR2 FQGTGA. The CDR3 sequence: CASSFRRGNTGELFF. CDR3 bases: TGTGCCAGCAGCTTCAGGAGGGGGAACACCGGGGAGCTGTTTTTT.

This CDR3 reads CASSVGGGQEIYEQYF. In DNA, the CDR3 is TGTGCCAGCAGCGTAGGAGGCGGACAGGAGATCTACGAGCAGTACTTC. The chain joins TRBV9 to TRBJ2-7, with TRBD1 identical over 7 bases. V was clipped by 0 bases and J by 3 bases; unmatched bases: 9. Looked up from germline, CDR1 is SGDLS and CDR2 is YYNGEE. There are 16 residues in the CDR3.